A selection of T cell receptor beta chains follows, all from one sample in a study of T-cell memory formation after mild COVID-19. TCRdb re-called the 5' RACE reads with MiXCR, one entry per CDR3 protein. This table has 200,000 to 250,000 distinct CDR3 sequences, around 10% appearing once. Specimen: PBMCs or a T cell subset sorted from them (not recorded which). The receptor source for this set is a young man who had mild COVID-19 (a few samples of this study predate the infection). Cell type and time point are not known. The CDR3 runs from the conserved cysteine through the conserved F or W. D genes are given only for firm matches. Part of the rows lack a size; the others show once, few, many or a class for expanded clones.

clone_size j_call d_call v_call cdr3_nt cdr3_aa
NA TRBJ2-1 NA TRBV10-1 TGCGCCAGCAGTGCCGGGACGGCCTACAATGAGCAGTTCTTC CASSAGTAYNEQFF
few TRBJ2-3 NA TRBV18 TGTGCCAGCTCACCCCCGGGGCTCACAGATACGCAGTATTTT CASSPPGLTDTQYF
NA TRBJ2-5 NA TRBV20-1 TGCAGTGCTCCTCGAGGGAGCGAGACCCAGTACTTC CSAPRGSETQYF
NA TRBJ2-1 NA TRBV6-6 TGTGCCAGCAGTCCTACAGCTGGAAATGAGCAGTTCTTC CASSPTAGNEQFF
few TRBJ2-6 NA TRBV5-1 TGCGCCAGCAGCCCACGGACGGGTGGGGCCAACGTCCTGACTTTC CASSPRTGGANVLTF
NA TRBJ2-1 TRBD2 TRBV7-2 TGTGCCAGCAGCTTAAGGGGTCTAGCGGGGGGCAATGAGCAGTTCTTC CASSLRGLAGGNEQFF
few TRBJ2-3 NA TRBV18 TGTGCCAGCTCACCCGCAGGGGACACAGATACGCAGTATTTT CASSPAGDTDTQYF
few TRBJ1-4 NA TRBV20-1 TGCAGTGCCAGGAGTCGGTCCCGTAATGAAAAACTGTTTTTT CSARSRSRNEKLFF
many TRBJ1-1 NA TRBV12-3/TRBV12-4 TGTGCCAGCAGGGTGTCGGGATCGAACACTGAAGCTTTCTTT CASRVSGSNTEAFF
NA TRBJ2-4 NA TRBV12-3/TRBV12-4 TGTGCCAGCAGCCCGGGCCGTCGGTTTTACGCCAAAAACATTCAGTACTTC CASSPGRRFYAKNIQYF
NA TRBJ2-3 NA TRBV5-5 TGTGCCAGCAGCTTGGACATAGGCACAGATACGCAGTATTTT CASSLDIGTDTQYF
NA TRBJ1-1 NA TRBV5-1 TGCGACAGCAGCTTGATGGGAAACACTGAAGCTTTCTTT CDSSLMGNTEAFF
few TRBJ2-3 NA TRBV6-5 TGTGCCAGCATTGCTACAGGCACAGATACGCAGTATTTT CASIATGTDTQYF
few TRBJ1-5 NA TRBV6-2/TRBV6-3 TGTGCCAGCAGATTCACAGGTACGAGCAATCAGCCCCAGCATTTT CASRFTGTSNQPQHF
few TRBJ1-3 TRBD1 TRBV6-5 TGTGCCAGCAGCTTGACAGGGACTGGAAACACCATATATTTT CASSLTGTGNTIYF
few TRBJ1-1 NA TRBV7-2 TGTGCCTCCCGACGGACACAGAACACTGAAGCTTTCTTT CASRRTQNTEAFF
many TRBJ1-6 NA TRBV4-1 TGCGCCAGCAGCCAAGCGCAGTCGGAGAGGAGTTCACCCCTCCACTTT CASSQAQSERSSPLHF
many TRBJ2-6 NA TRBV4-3 TGCGCCAGCAGCCAAGAAGGGAGCTCTGGGGCCAACGTCCTGACTTTC CASSQEGSSGANVLTF